This T cell receptor beta chain was sequenced in a study of blood T cell repertoires in COVID-19. Looking at the study overall: PBMCs, B-cell-depleted T cells, or T cells were the source of the cDNA or gDNA that made up the material.

The germline gives CDR1 KGHSH, CDR2 LQKENI. This CDR3 region has 14 residues. The junction had 8 bases not matched to a gene; V was cut back by 4 bases and J by 6 bases. Source study methods: For nucleated cells, counts were estimated from reference gene primer amplification. The data were produced by immunoSEQ multiplex PCR, yet TCRdb's version contains in-frame clones alone and is incomplete. The V and J calls and clone size come from that table; D and trimming were worked out from the DNA. The data show about 120,000 clones, around four fifths seen once. The rearrangement links TRBV18 to TRBJ1-2; 7 bases match TRBD1. Sequencing was done on a sample of peripheral blood. The clonotype was recovered from a man aged 80 or over with active or convalescent COVID-19. The CDR3 protein is CASSLEQGMNGYTF. The CDR3 region has the DNA TGTGCCAGCTCACTGGAACAGGGGATGAATGGCTACACCTTC. Together with reference TRBV18 and TRBJ1-2, the CDR3 gives the full variable domain: NAGVMQNPRHLVRRRGQEARLRCSPMKGHSHVYWYRQLPEEGLKFMVYLQKENIIDESGMPKERFSAEFPKEGPSILRIQQVVRGDSAAYFCASSLEQGMNGYTFGSGTRLTVV.